This TCR beta chain came from a study of T-cell reconstitution after alpha-beta-depleted transplantation in children. Molecular barcoding with unique molecular identifiers was used for the TCRbeta library. From the PCR reads, TCRdb called clonotypes with MiXCR, one entry per CDR3 protein. The sample shows under 250,000 distinct CDR3 sequences, roughly 6.6% of them seen only once. The CDR3 runs to 15 residues. Trimming took off 0 bases at V and 5 bases at J, with 11 bases between the two ends. The germline gives CDR1 MDHEN, CDR2 SYDVKM. This clonotype occurred a few times. The target antigen is unknown. General study findings and limits: Surviving recipient T cells and thymic progenitors accounted for the high day-60 TCRbeta diversity observed in some patients. Expanded clones from the graft, numbering several hundred, reportedly supplied alpha-beta T cells about two months after transplant. After one year, T-cell counts and TCRbeta diversity mostly came from new T cells.

This clonotype was sampled from a boy aged 2-15 years with acute lymphoblastic leukemia, due to receive a stem cell transplant. The chain combines TRBV28 with TRBJ1-5, with D hard to call. Sample: PBMCs, taken before TCRalphabeta/CD19-depleted stem cell transplant. The CDR3 sequence: CASSLWGKVDQPQHF. The CDR3 region has the DNA TGTGCCAGCAGTTTATGGGGGAAGGTGGATCAGCCCCAGCATTTT.